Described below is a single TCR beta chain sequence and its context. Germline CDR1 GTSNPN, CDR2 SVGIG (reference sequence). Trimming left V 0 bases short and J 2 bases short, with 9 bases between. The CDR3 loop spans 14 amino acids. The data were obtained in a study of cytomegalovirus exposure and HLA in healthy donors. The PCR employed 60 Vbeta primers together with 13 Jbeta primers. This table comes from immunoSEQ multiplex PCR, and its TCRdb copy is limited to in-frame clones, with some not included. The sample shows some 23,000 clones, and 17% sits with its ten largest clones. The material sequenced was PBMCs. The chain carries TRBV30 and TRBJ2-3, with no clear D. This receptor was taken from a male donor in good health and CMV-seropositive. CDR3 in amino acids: CAWSVLLNTDTQYF. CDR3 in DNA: TGTGCCTGGAGTGTACTTTTGAACACAGATACGCAGTATTTT.